The T cell receptor beta chain under discussion was sequenced for a study of tissue T cells after allogeneic stem cell transplantation. This table comes from immunoSEQ multiplex PCR, and its TCRdb copy is limited to in-frame clones, with some not included. Of nearly 4,000 clones in the sample, approximately 50% were seen once. The sample's time point: mouse harvest day 7 after allogeneic transplant. The graft held 10^6 splenic CD5+ T cells and 10^7 T-cell-depleted bone marrow cells. Findings and caveats of the study: Limitations included a small, clinically heterogeneous cohort and limited sampling depth.

Details on this clone: Its antigen is still unknown. The gene names here belong to mouse. Read coverage stops 1 residue before the CDR3 terminus; the germline J gene supplies the remainder.

CDR1 and CDR2 from the germline V gene are LGHNA and YNLKQL (reference sequence). The V end was cut by 0 bases, the J end by 2 bases, with 9 bases between. The CDR3 sequence is 15 residues long. The chain joins TRBV5 to TRBJ2-3; perhaps D is TRBD1 or TRBD2 (6 bases each). This clonotype was obtained from a female BALB/c mouse given C57BL/6 T cells with graft-versus-host disease after an allogeneic hematopoietic cell transplant. The sequenced material came from gut tissue. Incomplete CDR3 DNA: TGTGCCAGCAGCCAAGAAAGGGGGGTTGCAGAAACGCTGTAT. This gives the protein CASSQERGVAETLY. The whole CDR3 sequence is CASSQERGVAETLYF.